The clone carrying this T cell receptor (beta chain) is medium-sized (0.01 to 0.1%) within its sample. Its antigen is not known. This sample is drawn from a study of naive and memory T cell subsets. Study-wide results and caveats: TCR abundance followed a power law differing between naive and memory subsets. A clonotype means one alpha or beta sequence, not an alpha/beta pair. No ground truth validated the naive and memory repertoire findings.

Germline V lookup: CDR1 DFQATT, CDR2 SNEGSKA (reference sequence). The V gene end was trimmed by 2 bases and the J gene end by 3 bases; junction bases not matched to a gene: 6. This CDR3 region has 14 residues. Both TRBC1 and TRBC2 were covered by a beta constant-region primer of two equimolar oligonucleotides. Four rounds of PCR amplified the ligated cDNA using nested alpha and beta constant-region primers plus SP2. Ligation attached a single-stranded oligonucleotide with a 12-nucleotide UMI and the SP2 primer to the cDNA 3' end. In TCRdb, the UMI-ligation and nested PCR reads were re-called with MiXCR into one record per CDR3 protein. The sample includes tens of thousands of distinct CDR3 sequences, approximately 18% seen only once; the top ten take more than 3%.

The sequencing sample was made of effector memory CD4+ T cells from blood. Stated subset: effector memory, CD45RA- CD27-. This chain connects TRBV20-1 to TRBJ2-7, with 8 positions matching TRBD2. The source is a human donor in good health. Here the CDR3 DNA reads TGCAGTGCTAGAATGGAAGCGGGGGTCTACGAGCAGTACTTC. It is translated as CSARMEAGVYEQYF.